This TCR beta chain was obtained from a study of blood T cell repertoires in COVID-19. The protocol was immunoSEQ multiplex PCR, while the TCRdb copy is restricted to in-frame clones and leaves out a portion. The table has about 68,000 clones, roughly nine tenths seen once. The germline CDR1 and CDR2 sequences are MNHEY and SVGAGI. CDR3 length equals 15 residues. V lost 11 bases, J lost 3 bases, and 14 bases stayed unmatched. The receptor's source is a man between 35 and 55 years old with COVID-19, enrolled during active disease. The sequenced sample consisted of peripheral blood. The chain carries TRBV6-5 and TRBJ2-7, with TRBD1 matching 9 bases. For the CDR3, the DNA is TGTGCCGTTAGACAGCCGGGACAGGGATTCTACGAGCAGTACTTC. This codes for CAVRQPGQGFYEQYF.